What follows is one TCR beta chain and its context. Which antigen it targets is not known. The data were taken from a study of cytomegalovirus exposure and HLA in healthy donors (dated by TCRdb to the late 2010s). Some background on the complete study: According to an earlier analysis of a few hundred of the donors, 150 million to 200 million T cells yielded roughly 110 million unique TCR beta sequences and about 300 Gb of sequence data. Of the roughly 400 genotyped donors, less than 90% were placed in the genetic ancestry cluster associated with self-reported Caucasian donors. A later analysis re-examined previously published TCR beta repertoires from roughly 720 donors and added high-resolution HLA genotyping to investigate patterns of TCR occurrence. The study combined high-throughput TCR immunosequencing, statistical association of individual TCRs with disease status, and machine learning to predict cytomegalovirus infection status. The later analysis used no new phenotypic data to find candidate immune exposures, relying instead on TCR beta sequences and their occurrence across donors. Donor age, sex, ethnicity and CMV serostatus were collected together with the repertoire data. The study profiled the T cell repertoires of about 640 subjects by immunosequencing and related them to cytomegalovirus serostatus. A separate validation cohort of 100 to 150 different subjects was used in addition to the approximately 640-subject first cohort. Across approximately 420 genotyped donors of the cohort, an average of roughly 250,000 unique TCR beta nucleotide sequences per donor were sequenced, and 15% to 20% of those sequences were non-productive. All discovery cohort repertoires had been generated using a single sequencing platform. In an earlier analysis of 587 of the donors, high-throughput TCR beta sequencing was used to judge whether each TCR beta V gene segment behaved as functional or pseudogenic. Four to six DR-DQ haplotypes were handled as single units for association and clustering because linkage in the cohort was strong. Both class I and class II loci were covered by HLA typing, at four-digit resolution. A later genetic analysis took genome-wide SNP genotypes for about three fifths of the roughly 700 donors and used that subset as a discovery cohort. An early release covering roughly 580 HLA-typed donors comprised about 320 gigabases of sequencing data and roughly 86 million unique TCR sequences. Typing coverage differed by locus: A, B, C, DRB1 and DQB1 were typed in roughly 620-630 donors, DQA1 in 500 to 550, DPA1 in some 570, and DPB1 in 472. The study aimed to test whether signatures of past pathogen exposure could be identified by cataloging public T cell receptors.

From the germline V gene, CDR1 is SGHTA and CDR2 is FQGNSA. From the cysteine through the phenylalanine, the CDR3 covers 14 amino acids. Only CDR3 DNA remains: 42 bases, in frame from the first base. V drops 5 bases and J drops 2 bases, leaving 12 bases in between. General findings and caveats noted by the study authors: The cohort was sequenced for TCR beta chains only, and without alpha or paired-chain data the features that could be detected were limited. In both the original and validation cohorts, the classifier was reported to diagnose cytomegalovirus status with high specificity and sensitivity. Three of the identified cytomegalovirus-associated TCR beta chains were confirmed in vitro to be specific for cytomegalovirus antigens. Roughly uniform sequencing depth across donors was assumed in presence/absence analyses, although this assumption may not hold. V-gene and J-gene trimming of TCR beta chains was associated with a missense DCLRE1C variant in a later genetic analysis, and the association was replicated in an independent cohort. In a later analysis, several top co-occurrence clusters were reported to appear linked to parvovirus B19, influenza, CMV and Epstein-Barr virus. Most CMV-associated TCR beta chains appeared to be HLA-restricted in a later analysis, and the HLA associations seemed to be driven largely by CMV exposure. Most TCR sequences were seen in very few donors, while some public TCRs were found in many individuals. A later analysis found that HLA-associated TCR beta chains were more clonally expanded and had lower generation probabilities than equally common non-associated chains. Immune exposure information for the cohort was limited to CMV serostatus. In an earlier analysis of approximately 590 of the donors, most TCR beta V segments were observed in productive rearrangements about 87% or about 30% of the time, broadly matching IMGT annotations. The authors suggested that the approach could potentially be generalized to other disease states and immunological phenotypes. Some IMGT-functional V segments, including TRBV6-2 and TRBV6-3, could not be told apart with the 87-base-pair reads, so those segments were excluded. Specific HLA alleles were associated with 16,951 TCR beta sequences at a false discovery rate of 0.05 in a later analysis. A later genetic analysis reported fewer N-insertions in productive TCRs among donors in an Asian-associated ancestry cluster than the 666-donor mean. Because counts were too low, roughly 18 rarely observed V segments, including chromosome 9 orphons, were left out of the earlier analysis of some 640 of the donors. A total of fewer than 200 TCR beta chains were listed by the study as associated with cytomegalovirus. When HLA alleles, especially DR and DQ, strongly co-occurred, TCR associations were difficult to assign to individual alleles. A cluster of highly shared sequence variants was judged likely to be a technical artifact of the sequencing pipeline. HLA typing was unavailable for some donors at each locus, so association tests used only the typed subset. A later analysis found that TCR association rates varied across HLA loci, with DRB1 alleles showing the most associated TCRs and HLA-C alleles the fewest. Correlated functional status among segregating V segments might reflect linkage disequilibrium, but an unknown experimental factor could not be ruled out. A further reported finding was that TCR beta sequences accurately predicted the HLA-A and HLA-B alleles for most subjects in the first cohort.

Library prep was done by the immunoSEQ multiplex PCR assay. For the multiplex PCR, a mixture combining 60 forward primers for TCR Vbeta segments and 13 reverse primers for TCR Jbeta segments was used. Amplification of the CDR3 region of rearranged TCR beta genes was performed with a multiplex PCR assay on genomic DNA. The amplified TCR beta libraries were sequenced on the Illumina HiSeq System as 87-base-pair reads. As for the original processing: Across the 500 to 700 repertoires, a later analysis counted some 80 million unique TCR beta chains, around 11 million of which were shared by at least two donors. To remove PCR and sequencing errors, raw reads were error-corrected and collapsed into unique sequences using a nearest-neighbor algorithm that merged closely related sequences. To assign V, D and J gene segments, CDR3 sequences were aligned to IMGT reference sequences. For a sequence to be retained, a match of at least six nucleotides was required to both a V gene segment and a J gene segment. A rearrangement counted as productive if the CDR3 had no stop codons and remained in frame with V and J, and every other rearrangement counted as non-productive. CDR3 was defined by IMGT convention, running from the second conserved V-encoded cysteine to the conserved J-encoded phenylalanine. The earlier analysis of 500 to 650 of the donors excluded any sequence lacking an unambiguous match to a single V gene segment. In an earlier analysis of roughly 500 of the donors, V segments were called functional above 56.7% productive rearrangements and were called segregating when the between-donor standard deviation exceeded 5%. To diagnose cytomegalovirus status from the catalog of TCR beta chain sequences, a statistical classification framework was built. In a later analysis, V and J genes were assigned by comparing TCR nucleotide sequences against IMGT/GENE-DB human TR gene sequences. The TCRdist pipeline was used in a later analysis to assign CDR3 sequences and most-parsimonious VDJ recombination scenarios. In a later analysis, every TCR beta chain was defined by the combination of its CDR3 amino acid sequence and its V-gene family, and reads without a unique V-gene family were dropped. A later analysis removed several hundred highly shared, low-generation-probability nucleotide sequences to deal with suspected cross-contamination and a sequencing artifact. In a later analysis, a clonal expansion index was calculated for each public chain from normalized within-repertoire ranks of inferred template counts. In a later analysis, generation probabilities were computed with a VDJ recombination model fitted to out-of-frame rearrangements, and the resulting probabilities were checked against IGoR. Hypergeometric tests were used in a later analysis to score TCR-TCR, TCR-HLA and TCR-CMV co-occurrence, with a repertoire-size bias correction applied to the TCR pairs. False discovery rates were estimated in a later analysis by permuting HLA or CMV assignments 20 times. A later analysis grouped co-occurring TCRs with DBSCAN, adding TCRdist sequence similarity when clustering within HLA-allele-positive subsets. For co-occurrence clustering, repertoires with fewer than 30,000 or more than 120,000 public chains were excluded, along with a handful of repertoires with anomalous nucleotide sharing. Imported from immuneACCESS, the table was reduced by TCRdb to in-frame sequences with V and J called. These copies leave out some clones; in studies compared against another copy, an unresolved V gene accounts for under half, and the cause of the remainder is not known. D and trimming come from the DNA, and the V and J calls and clone size come from that table. The sample's records list around 55,000 clones. The ten biggest clones cover approximately 8.9% of the sample.

The cohort consisted of approximately 690 healthy bone marrow donors. At the time of sampling, all cohort members were nominally healthy, though unrecorded immune exposures were likely present. The donor tested CMV seropositive, placing the donor among the 289 seropositive members of the cohort. Each donor provided a peripheral blood sample, and peripheral blood mononuclear cells were used for TCR beta sequencing. Genomic DNA was extracted from the blood cell samples with the Qiagen DNeasy Blood Extraction Kit. The receptor was derived from a man aged 45-65 years in good health and CMV-seropositive. The chain was built from TRBV7-2 and TRBJ1-2; perhaps TRBD1 is the D gene, with 5 bases matching. The sample consisted of PBMCs. For the CDR3, the sequence is CASSPWAGNYGYTF. The DNA reads TGTGCCAGCAGCCCATGGGCAGGGAACTATGGCTACACCTTC.